This TCR beta chain derives from a study of blood T cell repertoires in COVID-19. Deletions cut 4 bases from V and 5 bases from J, with 8 bases between. The length of the CDR3 is 12 residues. The germline V gene has CDR1 LGHDT and CDR2 YNNKEL (reference sequence). Sequencing was performed with immunoSEQ multiplex PCR; in TCRdb, only in-frame clones are kept and a portion is missing. Among 150,000 to 200,000 clones listed, roughly 90% were seen once. The source material was PBMCs or T cells enriched from blood (not recorded which). This sequence was found in a woman between 18 and 30 years old who had recovered from COVID-19. The chain has TRBV3-1 (or the pseudogene TRBV3-2) and TRBJ2-5, with D maybe TRBD1 (5 bases). The CDR3 spells CASSRGQETQYF. In DNA form, the CDR3 reads TGTGCCAGCAGCCGGGGCCAGGAGACCCAGTACTTC.